A selection of T cell receptor beta chains follows, all from one sample in a study of CD8+CD57+ T cells in acquired aplastic anemia. TCRdb ran MiXCR on the reads and lists one entry per CDR3 protein. The sample has about 40,000 distinct CDR3 sequences, 60% to 80% seen once. The specimen was sorted CD4+, CD8+, or CD8+CD57+ T cells (not recorded which) from PBMCs. These receptors were collected from a human donor with aplastic anemia. CDR3s include the opening cysteine and the closing phenylalanine or tryptophan. A D gene is named only where the DNA matches it firmly. A clone size is listed for some rows: how often the clone was seen (once, few, many), or a class if it is expanded.

V gene	CDR3 length	clone size	J gene	D gene	CDR3 protein	CDR3 DNA
TRBV10-3	14	NA	TRBJ1-2	TRBD1	CAISESGQLYGYTF	TGTGCCATCAGTGAGTCGGGACAGCTCTATGGCTACACCTTC
TRBV2	11	once	TRBJ2-7	NA	CASLGSYEQYF	TGTGCCAGCCTAGGAAGTTACGAGCAGTACTTC
TRBV11-2	15	many	TRBJ2-2	NA	CASSLWEGASGELFF	TGTGCCAGCAGCTTATGGGAGGGGGCGAGCGGGGAGCTGTTTTTT
TRBV29-1	14	NA	TRBJ2-3	NA	CSVDRPQGTDTQYF	TGCAGCGTGGACCGACCCCAGGGAACGGATACGCAGTATTTT
TRBV2	13	NA	TRBJ2-7	NA	CASSEDPGRFQYF	TGTGCCAGCAGTGAAGACCCCGGGAGATTTCAGTACTTC
TRBV7-9	11	NA	TRBJ1-2	NA	CASGKGGGYTF	TGTGCCAGCGGTAAAGGGGGTGGCTACACCTTC
TRBV7-2	13	NA	TRBJ1-1	NA	CASSFSGATEAFF	TGTGCCAGCAGCTTTTCGGGGGCCACTGAAGCTTTCTTT
TRBV24-1	16	NA	TRBJ2-6	NA	CATSGGGGSGANVLTF	TGTGCCACCAGTGGGGGAGGAGGGTCTGGGGCCAACGTCCTGACTTTC
TRBV11-3	13	NA	TRBJ2-1	NA	CASSLTQGSEQFF	TGTGCCAGCAGCTTAACCCAGGGAAGCGAGCAGTTCTTC
TRBV7-2	13	NA	TRBJ1-1	TRBD1	CASSLRGDRGAFF	TGTGCCAGCAGTCTTAGGGGGGACAGGGGCGCTTTCTTT
TRBV25-1	13	NA	TRBJ2-7	TRBD2	CASVAGSSNEQYF	TGTGCCAGCGTAGCGGGAAGTTCCAACGAGCAGTACTTC
TRBV13	15	many	TRBJ2-7	TRBD2	CASTLGRGGSYEQYF	TGTGCCAGCACGCTAGGGCGGGGGGGATCCTACGAGCAGTACTTC
TRBV25-1	16	few	TRBJ1-6	TRBD1	CASSRGQGAYNSPLHF	TGTGCCAGCAGCCGAGGACAGGGGGCCTATAATTCACCCCTCCACTTT
TRBV29-1	13	NA	TRBJ2-1	TRBD1	CSVDGQVYNEQFF	TGCAGCGTTGACGGACAGGTCTACAATGAGCAGTTCTTC
TRBV2	18	NA	TRBJ1-1	TRBD1	CASNAGPTPGTVNTEAFF	TGTGCCAGCAATGCGGGACCCACTCCCGGGACAGTAAACACTGAAGCTTTCTTT
TRBV19	13	few	TRBJ1-4	NA	CASIVGMNEKLFF	TGTGCCAGTATAGTGGGGATGAATGAAAAACTGTTTTTT
TRBV2	13	many	TRBJ1-2	TRBD1	CAQPLTGNYGYTF	TGTGCCCAGCCCTTGACAGGGAACTATGGCTACACCTTC
TRBV2	13	NA	TRBJ1-1	TRBD1	CASSGYGTGGAFF	TGTGCCAGCAGCGGATACGGGACAGGGGGCGCTTTCTTT
TRBV5-1	14	many	TRBJ2-3	TRBD2	CASSYWTSGDTQYF	TGCGCCAGCAGCTACTGGACTAGCGGGGATACGCAGTATTTT
TRBV25-1	14	NA	TRBJ1-3	TRBD1	CASRDRRSGNTIYF	TGTGCCAGCAGGGACAGGCGCTCTGGAAACACCATATATTTT
TRBV7-8	14	many	TRBJ1-1	NA	CASRLGRTNTEAFF	TGTGCCAGCCGCTTGGGACGAACGAACACTGAAGCTTTCTTT
TRBV29-1	12	NA	TRBJ2-5	NA	CSVGKVGETQYF	TGCAGCGTGGGGAAGGTCGGGGAGACCCAGTACTTC
TRBV15	14	NA	TRBJ1-1	NA	CATSRDPGGLEAFF	TGTGCCACCAGCAGAGACCCCGGGGGCCTCGAAGCTTTCTTT
TRBV25-1	17	NA	TRBJ1-2	TRBD1	CASSEYALGTGVWGYTF	TGTGCCAGCAGTGAATACGCACTTGGGACAGGGGTGTGGGGCTACACCTTC
TRBV2	13	NA	TRBJ2-7	NA	CASSESVSYEQYF	TGTGCCAGCAGTGAAAGCGTCTCCTACGAGCAGTACTTC
TRBV2	15	NA	TRBJ2-5	TRBD1	CASSAMQGAVETQYF	TGTGCCAGCAGTGCTATGCAGGGGGCCGTGGAGACCCAGTACTTC
TRBV20-1	15	once	TRBJ2-1	NA	CSAREWVKWGDEQLF	TGCAGTGCTAGAGAATGGGTTAAGTGGGGGGATGAGCAGCTCTTC
TRBV9	16	NA	TRBJ2-3	TRBD2	CASGGQVRGGADTQYF	TGTGCCAGCGGCGGGCAGGTGCGGGGGGGAGCGGATACGCAGTATTTT
TRBV7-8	11	many	TRBJ2-5	NA	CASSFQETQYF	TGTGCCAGCAGCTTCCAAGAGACCCAGTACTTC
TRBV19	15	NA	TRBJ2-7	NA	CASSSRGRSSYEQYF	TGTGCCAGTAGCTCTAGGGGAAGGAGCTCCTACGAGCAGTACTTC
TRBV24-1	17	few	TRBJ2-2	TRBD2	CATSDPTSGGDVGELFF	TGTGCCACCAGTGATCCTACTAGCGGGGGGGATGTCGGGGAGCTGTTTTTT
TRBV15	15	NA	TRBJ2-5	NA	CATSRDIQVQETQYF	TGTGCCACCAGCAGAGATATTCAGGTACAAGAGACCCAGTACTTC
TRBV29-1	13	once	TRBJ2-7	TRBD1	CSAERGGDRGQYF	TGCAGCGCCGAGAGGGGGGGGGACAGGGGACAGTACTTC
TRBV12-3/TRBV12-4	12	NA	TRBJ1-1	NA	CASTGLGTEAFF	TGTGCCAGCACCGGCCTAGGGACAGAAGCTTTCTTT
TRBV7-7	13	NA	TRBJ2-3	NA	CASSLNPTDTQYF	TGTGCCAGCAGCTTAAACCCCACAGATACGCAGTATTTT
TRBV12-5	14	many	TRBJ2-3	NA	CASGPPGVADTQYF	TGTGCTAGTGGCCCTCCGGGGGTTGCAGATACGCAGTATTTT
TRBV7-3	13	NA	TRBJ1-5	NA	CASSLSRDQPQHF	TGTGCCAGCAGCTTAAGCAGGGATCAGCCCCAGCATTTT
TRBV20-1	13	NA	TRBJ1-1	TRBD1	CSARRDSGTEAFF	TGCAGTGCTCGCCGGGACAGTGGCACTGAAGCTTTCTTT
TRBV6-5	16	NA	TRBJ2-3	NA	CASSYLYPLSTDTQYF	TGTGCCAGCAGTTACTTATACCCGTTGAGCACAGATACGCAGTATTTT
TRBV7-4	11	once	TRBJ1-2	NA	CASSTLKGYTF	TGTGCCAGCAGCACACTTAAAGGCTACACCTTC
TRBV9	12	NA	TRBJ1-1	NA	CASSEDNTEAFF	TGTGCCAGCAGCGAGGACAACACTGAAGCTTTCTTT
TRBV19	14	NA	TRBJ1-1	TRBD1	CASSQYTGDTEAFF	TGTGCCAGTAGTCAATATACAGGGGACACTGAAGCTTTCTTT
TRBV15	13	once	TRBJ2-5	NA	CASSLSREETQYF	TGTGCCAGCAGCTTAAGTAGGGAAGAGACCCAGTACTTC
TRBV7-2	15	NA	TRBJ2-7	TRBD1	CASSFRDRANYEQYF	TGTGCCAGCAGCTTTAGGGACAGGGCAAACTACGAGCAGTACTTC
TRBV20-1	13	NA	TRBJ1-2	TRBD1	CSAPTGFNYGYTF	TGCAGTGCTCCGACAGGGTTCAACTATGGCTACACCTTC
TRBV6-2/TRBV6-3	13	NA	TRBJ1-1	NA	CASSYSKRSEAFF	TGTGCCAGCAGTTACAGTAAAAGAAGTGAAGCTTTCTTT
TRBV2	12	many	TRBJ1-2	NA	CASTATDYGYTF	TGTGCCAGCACCGCGACAGATTATGGCTACACCTTC